The 5 T cell receptor beta chains given below trace back to one sample, sequenced in a study of technical replicates of blood from a handful of donors. Clones were sequenced by immunoSEQ multiplex PCR, and TCRdb holds only the in-frame ones, with some missing. The table has some 11,000 clones, over 85% seen once. The sample taken for sequencing was PBMCs. Every receptor here comes from a human donor in good health.

This CDR3 is CASSERTGAIQPQHF. In nucleotides, the CDR3 is TGTGCCAGCAGCGAACGGACAGGGGCTATTCAGCCCCAGCATTTT. The genes are TRBV5-8 and TRBJ1-5, with 9 bases matching TRBD1. This CDR3 region has 15 residues. V was pared by 4 bases and J by 6 bases, with 8 bases of the junction left unmatched. Looked up from germline, CDR1 is SGHTS and CDR2 is YDEGEE.

V and J are TRBV6-5 and TRBJ1-4, with D possibly matching TRBD1 (6 bases). CDR3 length: 12 amino acids. Per the germline V gene, CDR1 is MNHEY and CDR2 is SVGAGI. V gave up 5 bases and J gave up 8 bases, with 9 bases separating them. This chain's CDR3 is CASSTTGEKLFF. In DNA, the CDR3 is TGTGCCAGCAGTACCACAGGGGAAAAACTGTTTTTT.

This sequence joins TRBV5-5 and TRBJ1-5; no clear D. The CDR3 has 13 amino acids. The V end was cut by 0 bases, the J end by 7 bases, with 8 bases between. Germline V gives CDR1 SGHKS, CDR2 YYEKEE (reference sequence). In nucleotides, the CDR3 is TGTGCCAGCAGCTTGGTTGGGCTGCAGCCCCAGCATTTT. It translates to CASSLVGLQPQHF.

The chain recombines TRBV9 with TRBJ2-5; 7 bases agree with TRBD1. CDR1 is SGDLS, CDR2 YYNGEE, per germline. Trimming at V came to 0 bases and at J to 9 bases, leaving 8 bases not matched to a gene. The CDR3 is made up of 14 amino acids. The CDR3 sequence: CASSVDEGARPQYF. The CDR3 bases are TGTGCCAGCAGCGTAGACGAGGGGGCGCGACCCCAGTACTTC.

The J gene is TRBJ2-7, the V gene TRBV7-8; a weak D match, TRBD2 (6 bases). V lost 1 base and J 6 bases, leaving 16 bases between the germline ends. The CDR3 has 15 residues. Germline CDR1 SGHVS, CDR2 FQNEAQ. The CDR3 sequence: CASSLVGGIGPEQYF. Here the CDR3 DNA reads TGTGCCAGCAGCTTAGTCGGCGGGATCGGTCCCGAGCAGTACTTC.